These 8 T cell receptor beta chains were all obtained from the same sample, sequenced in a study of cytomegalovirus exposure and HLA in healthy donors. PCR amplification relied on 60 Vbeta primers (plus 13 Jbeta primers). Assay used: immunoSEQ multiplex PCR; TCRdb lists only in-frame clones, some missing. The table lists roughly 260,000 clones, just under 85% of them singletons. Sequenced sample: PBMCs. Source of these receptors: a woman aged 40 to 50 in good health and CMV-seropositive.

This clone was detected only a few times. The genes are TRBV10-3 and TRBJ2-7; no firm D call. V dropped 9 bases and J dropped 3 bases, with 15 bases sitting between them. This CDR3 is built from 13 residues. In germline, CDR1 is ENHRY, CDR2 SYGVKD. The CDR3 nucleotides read TGTGCCATATACGTGCGAGTGATCTACGAGCAGTACTTC. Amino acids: CAIYVRVIYEQYF.

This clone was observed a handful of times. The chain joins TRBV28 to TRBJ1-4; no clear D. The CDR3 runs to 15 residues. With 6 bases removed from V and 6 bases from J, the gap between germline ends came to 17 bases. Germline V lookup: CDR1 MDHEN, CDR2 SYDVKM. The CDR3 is CASSSLLVWDEKLFF. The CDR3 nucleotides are TGTGCCAGCAGCTCCCTTCTAGTGTGGGATGAAAAACTGTTTTTT.

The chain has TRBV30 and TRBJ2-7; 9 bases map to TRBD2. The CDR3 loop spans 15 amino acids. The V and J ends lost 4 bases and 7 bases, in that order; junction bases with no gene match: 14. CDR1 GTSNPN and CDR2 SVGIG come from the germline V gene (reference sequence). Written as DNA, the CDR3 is TGTGCCTGGATGGGAAGCGGGAGGACCGCGTGGGAGCAGTACTTC. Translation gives CAWMGSGRTAWEQYF. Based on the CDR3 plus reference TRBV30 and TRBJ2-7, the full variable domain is SQTIHQWPATLVQPVGSPLSLECTVEGTSNPNLYWYRQAAGRGLQLLFYSVGIGQISSEVPQNLSASRPQDRQFILSSKKLLLSDSGFYLCAWMGSGRTAWEQYFGPGTRLTVT.

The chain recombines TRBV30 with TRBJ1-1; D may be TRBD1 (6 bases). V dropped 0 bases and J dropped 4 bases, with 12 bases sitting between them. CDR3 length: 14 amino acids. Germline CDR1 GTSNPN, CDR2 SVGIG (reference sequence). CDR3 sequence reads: CAWSVGGGSTEAFF. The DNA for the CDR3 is TGTGCCTGGAGTGTAGGGGGGGGTAGCACTGAAGCTTTCTTT. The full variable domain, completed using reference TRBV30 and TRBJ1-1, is SQTIHQWPATLVQPVGSPLSLECTVEGTSNPNLYWYRQAAGRGLQLLFYSVGIGQISSEVPQNLSASRPQDRQFILSSKKLLLSDSGFYLCAWSVGGGSTEAFFGQGTRLTVV.

The CDR3 sequence is CASSLAVLAGGPDTQYF. As DNA, the CDR3 is TGCGCCAGCAGCTTGGCCGTTCTAGCGGGAGGGCCAGATACGCAGTATTTT. The V and J genes are TRBV5-1 and TRBJ2-3, with 12 positions matching TRBD2. The CDR3 has 17 amino acids. From germline, CDR1 is SGHRS and CDR2 YFSETQ. V lost 0 bases and J lost 4; bases outside the gene matches: 6.

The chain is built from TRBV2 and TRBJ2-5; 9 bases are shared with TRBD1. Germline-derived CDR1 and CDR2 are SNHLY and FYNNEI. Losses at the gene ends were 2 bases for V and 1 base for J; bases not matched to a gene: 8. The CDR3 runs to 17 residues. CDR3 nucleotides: TGTGCCAGCAGTGAATGGGGACAGGGAGGGCCCCAAGAGACCCAGTACTTC. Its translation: CASSEWGQGGPQETQYF.

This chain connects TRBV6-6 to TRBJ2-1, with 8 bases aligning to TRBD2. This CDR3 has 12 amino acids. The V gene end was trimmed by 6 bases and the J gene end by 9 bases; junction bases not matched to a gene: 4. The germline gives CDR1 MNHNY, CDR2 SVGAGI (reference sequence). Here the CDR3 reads CASRGLAGEQFF. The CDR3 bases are TGTGCCAGCAGAGGACTAGCCGGTGAGCAGTTCTTC.

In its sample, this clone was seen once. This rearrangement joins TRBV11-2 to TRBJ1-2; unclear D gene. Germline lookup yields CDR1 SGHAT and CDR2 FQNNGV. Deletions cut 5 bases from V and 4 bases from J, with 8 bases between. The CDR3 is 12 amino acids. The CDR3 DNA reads TGTGCCAGCAGCCAGGCCGGCTATGGCTACACCTTC. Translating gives CASSQAGYGYTF.